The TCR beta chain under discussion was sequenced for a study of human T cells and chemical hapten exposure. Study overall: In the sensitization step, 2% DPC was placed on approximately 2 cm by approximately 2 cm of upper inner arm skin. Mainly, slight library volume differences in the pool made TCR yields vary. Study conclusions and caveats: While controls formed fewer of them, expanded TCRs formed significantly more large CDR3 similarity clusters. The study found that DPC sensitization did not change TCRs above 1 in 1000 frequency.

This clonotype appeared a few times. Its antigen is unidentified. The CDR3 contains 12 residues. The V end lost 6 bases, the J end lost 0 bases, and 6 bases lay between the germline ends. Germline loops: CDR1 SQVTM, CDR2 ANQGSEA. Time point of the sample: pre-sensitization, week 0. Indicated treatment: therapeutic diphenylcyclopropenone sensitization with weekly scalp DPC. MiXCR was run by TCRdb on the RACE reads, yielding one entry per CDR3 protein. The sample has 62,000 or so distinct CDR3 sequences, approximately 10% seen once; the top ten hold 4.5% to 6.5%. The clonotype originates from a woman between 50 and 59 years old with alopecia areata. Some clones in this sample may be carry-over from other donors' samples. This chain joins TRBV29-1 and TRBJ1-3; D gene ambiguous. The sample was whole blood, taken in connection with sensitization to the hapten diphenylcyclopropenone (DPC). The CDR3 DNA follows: TGCAGCGTGGGGAGCTCTGGAAACACCATATATTTT. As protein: CSVGSSGNTIYF.